This T cell receptor beta chain was recovered during a study of control samples from healthy donors and cancer patients. Libraries were prepared by immunoSEQ multiplex PCR; TCRdb keeps only in-frame clonotypes and omits some of them. The profile shows 170,000 or so clones, 90% of them singletons. The germline V gene encodes CDR1 LGHNA and CDR2 YSLEER. Trimming shortened V by 8 bases and J by 4 bases, and 14 bases separated the two germline ends. The CDR3 consists of 13 residues. The clonotype was recovered from a woman between 45 and 65 years old in good health. The material sequenced was blood. The chain combines TRBV4-3 with TRBJ1-2, with TRBD1 as a possible D gene (5 bases). CDR3 sequence (DNA): TGCGCCAGCCGAGCTCAGGGAGGCTATGGCTACACCTTC. Amino acid sequence: CASRAQGGYGYTF.